These 27 T cell receptor beta chains originate from one sample sequenced in a study of T-cell reconstitution after alpha-beta-depleted transplantation in children. During its preparation, the TCRbeta library received unique molecular identifiers. TCRdb redid the calling of the PCR reads with MiXCR, one entry per CDR3 protein. The sample lists about a million distinct CDR3 sequences; about 31% were seen once. Material: PBMCs, mostly from graft donor cells, obtained 360 days after TCRalphabeta/CD19-depleted stem cell transplant. These TCRs come from a boy younger than two who had a stem cell transplant for SCID, so the T cells may come from the graft donor.

Ten or more counts support this clonotype. The chain couples TRBV4-3 to TRBJ2-2, with D possibly being TRBD1 (6 bases). CDR3 size: 18 residues. CDR1 is LGHNA, CDR2 YSLEER, per germline. Trimming stripped 4 bases from V and 0 bases from J, with 18 bases between. The CDR3, as DNA: TGCGCCAGCAGCCCGCGTCAGGGGCCAAACGCGAACACCGGGGAGCTGTTTTTT. It is translated as CASSPRQGPNANTGELFF.

This clonotype was detected a few times. Germline is not matched at one junction end, which may reflect a read error. The gene calls are TRBV7-3 and TRBJ2-1; D remains unclear. CDR1 and CDR2 (germline): SGHTA, FQGTGA. This CDR3 is built from 13 residues. For the CDR3, the DNA is TGTGCCAGCAACTTAACCCCCCCAGCTCCGCAGTTCTTC. This translates into CASNLTPPAPQFF.

The chain links TRBV4-3 to TRBJ1-2; D not resolved. Germline V gene lookup returns CDR1 LGHNA and CDR2 YSLEER. There are 15 residues in the CDR3. The ends were cut back, 0 bases at V and 3 bases at J, with 11 bases in the middle. The CDR3 nucleotides are TGCGCCAGCAGCCAAGATGAGAGGACGGACTATGGCTACACCTTC. Its protein is CASSQDERTDYGYTF.

The chain uses TRBV6-5 and TRBJ2-7; unclear D gene. The V end lost 4 bases, the J end lost 4 bases, and 17 bases lay between the germline ends. Germline V lookup: CDR1 MNHEY, CDR2 SVGAGI. This CDR3 region has 15 residues. The DNA of the CDR3 is TGTGCCAGCAGTTCCCCCGACGGAGATTCGTACGAGCAGTACTTC. Protein product: CASSSPDGDSYEQYF.

DNA of the CDR3: TGTGCCAGCACCCTGTCGGGGATGGAGCAGTACTTC. This codes for CASTLSGMEQYF. The chain is built from TRBV2 and TRBJ2-7; the D gene is possibly TRBD2 (5 bases). Germline V lookup: CDR1 SNHLY, CDR2 FYNNEI. Trimming pared 7 bases from V and 7 bases from J, leaving 14 bases between. The CDR3 totals 12 residues.

The rearrangement links TRBV9 to TRBJ2-2; TRBD1 might be the D (6 bases). Per the germline V gene, CDR1 is SGDLS and CDR2 is YYNGEE. CDR3 length: 16 residues. V shed 2 bases and J shed 0 bases, with 11 bases lying between them. This CDR3 is CASSVTGNANTGELFF. CDR3 nucleotides: TGTGCCAGCAGCGTCACAGGGAACGCGAACACCGGGGAGCTGTTTTTT.

The rearrangement joins TRBV19 to TRBJ2-2; tentative D call: TRBD1 (5 bases). The CDR3 runs to 15 residues. Germline V CDR1 and CDR2: LNHDA, SQIVND (reference sequence). V was shortened by 4 bases and J by 5 bases, with 14 bases between the two germline ends. The CDR3 DNA follows: TGTGCCAGTAGTACCCCCCGGAAGGGGACCGGGGAGCTGTTTTTT. Amino acids: CASSTPRKGTGELFF.

Only a few counts were recorded for this clonotype. The chain has TRBV7-2 and TRBJ2-5; a possible D gene is TRBD1 (5 bases). CDR3 length equals 15 residues. The germline V gene encodes CDR1 SGHTA and CDR2 FQGNSA. Trimming pared 2 bases from V and 1 base from J, leaving 11 bases between. CDR3 nucleotide sequence: TGTGCCAGCAGCTTATTTCCCAGGGTCCAAGAGACCCAGTACTTC. The encoded protein is CASSLFPRVQETQYF.

This clonotype occurred a few times. This chain joins TRBV28 and TRBJ2-2, with no clear D. This CDR3 comprises 13 residues. V lost 7 bases and J lost 7, with 13 bases in between. CDR1 and CDR2 from the germline V gene are MDHEN and SYDVKM. DNA of the CDR3: TGTGCCAGCACCCACGATGGGATCGGGGAGCTGTTTTTT. Translation: CASTHDGIGELFF.

In its sample, this clonotype was seen a few times. The chain combines TRBV12-3 or TRBV12-4 with TRBJ2-1, with no clear D. The CDR3 totals 13 residues. V was cut by 3 bases and J by 6 bases, with 9 bases left in between. CDR3 nucleotides: TGTGCCAGCAGTTTTGGCTGGGGCAATGAGCAGTTCTTC. Translating gives CASSFGWGNEQFF.

The chain couples TRBV12-3 or TRBV12-4 to TRBJ1-1; no reliable D call. The CDR3 spans 12 residues. Deletions cut 6 bases from V and 7 bases from J, with 12 bases between. CDR3 loop: CASSPVMGEAFF. CDR3 sequence (DNA): TGTGCCAGCAGCCCAGTTATGGGTGAAGCTTTCTTT.

The CDR3 region is CASSSGGGAYNEQFF. The CDR3 nucleotides read TGTGCCAGCAGTTCGGGCGGGGGGGCCTACAATGAGCAGTTCTTC. V and J are TRBV28 and TRBJ2-1; TRBD2 matches 9 bases. V lost 4 bases and J lost 2; bases outside the gene matches: 3. The germline CDR1 and CDR2 sequences are MDHEN and SYDVKM. CDR3 length equals 15 residues.

The chain is built from TRBV12-3 or TRBV12-4 and TRBJ1-1; no reliable D call. Trimming pared 2 bases from V and 10 bases from J, leaving 8 bases between. This CDR3 is built from 11 residues. The CDR3 protein is CASSLTVGAFF. In DNA, the CDR3 is TGTGCCAGCAGTTTAACAGTGGGAGCTTTCTTT.

The rearrangement joins TRBV15 to TRBJ2-5; D ambiguous. Deletions cut 0 bases from V and 3 bases from J, with 11 bases between. Germline V CDR1 and CDR2: LNHNV, YYDKDF (reference sequence). The CDR3 extends over 15 amino acids. CDR3 loop: CATSRDRARKETQYF. The DNA for the CDR3 is TGTGCCACCAGCAGAGATAGGGCGCGGAAAGAGACCCAGTACTTC.

This clonotype was observed a handful of times. The rearrangement links TRBV6-1 to TRBJ1-1, with TRBD1 matching over 8 bases. Germline lookup yields CDR1 MNHNS and CDR2 SASEGT. The CDR3 is 14 residues long. J lost 1 base, V lost 7 bases, and 5 bases had no gene match. The CDR3 DNA is TGTGCCAGCACTCGGACAGGGTCGAACACTGAAGCTTTCTTT. Its translation: CASTRTGSNTEAFF.

CDR3 region: CASSVALAGQQETQYF. CDR3 bases: TGTGCCAGCAGCGTAGCACTAGCGGGGCAACAAGAGACCCAGTACTTC. This chain uses TRBV9 with TRBJ2-5, with 10 bases that match TRBD2. V lost 0 bases to trimming and J lost 2 bases; unmatched junction nucleotides: 4. This CDR3 spans 16 amino acids. The germline gives CDR1 SGDLS, CDR2 YYNGEE.

V gene TRBV5-5 combines with J gene TRBJ1-1; 7 bases map to TRBD1. Germline CDR1 is SGHKS and CDR2 is YYEKEE (reference sequence). The V gene end was trimmed by 3 bases and the J gene end by 6 bases; junction bases not matched to a gene: 8. This CDR3 region has 14 residues. The CDR3 reads CASSSRTGGAEAFF. CDR3 in DNA: TGTGCCAGCAGCTCCCGGACAGGAGGGGCTGAAGCTTTCTTT. The variable domain in full, with the rest retrieved from reference TRBV5-5 and TRBJ1-1, is DAGVTQSPTHLIKTRGQQVTLRCSPISGHKSVSWYQQVLGQGPQFIFQYYEKEERGRGNFPDRFSARQFPNYSSELNVNALLLGDSALYLCASSSRTGGAEAFFGQGTRLTVV.

This clonotype has a count of ten or more. This rearrangement joins TRBV18 to TRBJ2-4, with 7 nucleotides matching TRBD1. Germline CDR1 and CDR2: KGHSH and LQKENI. Losses at the gene ends were 4 bases for V and 5 bases for J; bases not matched to a gene: 8. The CDR3 length is 15 residues. The CDR3, as DNA: TGTGCCAGCTCACTCGGCAAGGGGGCAGAAAACATTCAGTACTTC. It is translated as CASSLGKGAENIQYF.

This clonotype was seen a few times. V is TRBV24-1 and J is TRBJ2-1; D call uncertain. The CDR3 spans 15 residues. The germline V gene has CDR1 KGHDR and CDR2 SFDVKD. The V and J ends lost 5 bases and 0 bases respectively, with 10 bases between them. The CDR3 region has the DNA TGTGCCACCAGTGGAGGTGACGGCTCCTACAATGAGCAGTTCTTC. Its protein is CATSGGDGSYNEQFF.

The rearrangement links TRBV19 to TRBJ1-1; D perhaps matches TRBD1 (6 bases). Per germline, CDR1 LNHDA and CDR2 SQIVND (reference sequence). Trimming shortened V by 6 bases and J by 3 bases, and 11 bases separated the two germline ends. The CDR3 consists of 13 residues. DNA of the CDR3: TGTGCCAGTAGACTAGGACAGTACACTGAAGCTTTCTTT. Its translation is CASRLGQYTEAFF.

This clonotype was counted between two and nine times. The chain uses TRBV28 and TRBJ1-5, with 9 bases that match TRBD1. The germline CDR1 and CDR2 sequences are MDHEN and SYDVKM. The CDR3 length is 18 residues. With V trimmed by 1 base and J by 0 bases, 7 bases remained unmatched. The CDR3 DNA reads TGTGCCAGCAGTTTATCGGGGACAGGGCCTTATAGCAATCAGCCCCAGCATTTT. Its protein product is CASSLSGTGPYSNQPQHF.

In this sample, this clonotype turned up a few times. The J gene is TRBJ2-7, the V gene TRBV4-3, with D perhaps being TRBD1 or TRBD2 (5 bases each). The V gene's germline CDR1 is LGHNA and CDR2 YSLEER. The V gene lost 1 base and the J gene lost 7 bases, with 23 bases spanning the gap. The CDR3 is 17 amino acids. The CDR3 is CASSQGRVGLGKGEQYF. The CDR3 DNA follows: TGCGCCAGCAGCCAAGGAAGGGTCGGCCTCGGGAAGGGGGAGCAGTACTTC.

CDR3 nucleotides: TGCAGTGCCCCGCGGCGGGCCAGCAATCAGCCCCAGCATTTT. This gives the protein CSAPRRASNQPQHF. The chain has TRBV20-1 and TRBJ1-5; D uncertain. The germline V gene has CDR1 DFQATT and CDR2 SNEGSKA (reference sequence). The CDR3 runs 14 residues. The germline V and J ends were trimmed by 6 bases and 1 base, with 13 bases remaining between them.

CDR3 nucleotide sequence: TGCAGTGCTGACTCGGTCGACGAGGGGTATTACGAGCAGTACTTC. It codes for CSADSVDEGYYEQYF. The rearrangement joins TRBV20-1 to TRBJ2-7; D possibly uses TRBD1 or TRBD2 (5 bases each). The CDR3 is 15 residues long. Trimming stripped 5 bases from V and 4 bases from J, with 21 bases between. CDR1 is DFQATT, CDR2 SNEGSKA, per germline (reference sequence).

V usage is TRBV19 and J usage is TRBJ2-5; 7 nucleotides match TRBD1. In germline, CDR1 is LNHDA, CDR2 SQIVND (reference sequence). Trimming cost V 1 base and J 1 base; bases outside gene matches: 9. This CDR3 has 17 residues. The CDR3 reads CASSIGPTGTAQETQYF. The CDR3 nucleotides read TGTGCCAGTAGTATAGGTCCTACCGGGACAGCCCAAGAGACCCAGTACTTC. Based on the CDR3 plus reference TRBV19 and TRBJ2-5, the full variable domain is DGGITQSPKYLFRKEGQNVTLSCEQNLNHDAMYWYRQDPGQGLRLIYYSQIVNDFQKGDIAEGYSVSREKKESFPLTVTSAQKNPTAFYLCASSIGPTGTAQETQYFGPGTRLLVL.

J is TRBJ1-1 and V is TRBV5-1, with D possibly TRBD1 on 5 matching bases. The CDR3 covers 14 residues. The ends were cut back, 1 base at V and 5 bases at J, with 12 bases in the middle. Germline assignment: CDR1 SGHRS and CDR2 YFSETQ. CDR3 DNA sequence: TGCGCCAGCAGCTTGATCGGGGCGGGGACTGAAGCTTTCTTT. This encodes CASSLIGAGTEAFF.

The V call is TRBV20-1, the J call TRBJ2-1, with D possibly called TRBD1 or TRBD2 (5 bases each). Germline V lookup: CDR1 DFQATT, CDR2 SNEGSKA (reference sequence). Trimming removed 3 bases at V and 7 bases at J, with 16 bases between. The CDR3 is 14 residues long. CDR3: CSASGDPLRNEQFF. In DNA, the CDR3 is TGCAGTGCTAGTGGGGACCCCCTAAGGAATGAGCAGTTCTTC.